This TCR beta chain originates from a study of blood T cell repertoires in COVID-19. About the study: PBMCs, B-cell-depleted T cells, or T cells provided the cDNA or gDNA that made up the material.

V shed 7 bases and J 6 bases; nucleotides not matched to a gene: 5. The CDR3 is 13 residues long. The germline V gene encodes CDR1 MNHEY and CDR2 SVGAGI. Authors' processing steps: Amplification of reference gene primers was used by the study to estimate nucleated cell counts. The data were produced by immunoSEQ multiplex PCR, yet TCRdb's version contains in-frame clones alone and is incomplete. That table is the source of V, J and clone size, and D and trimming were worked out from the DNA. There are approximately 150,000 clones in the sample; roughly 87% occur only once, and roughly 4% lies in the top ten. This study enrolled people aged 18 to 89 from about two dozen US geographic areas. Participants had their cohort set by participant-reported clinical history.

The sequenced sample consisted of PBMCs or T cells enriched from blood (not recorded which). The V gene is TRBV6-5, the J gene TRBJ1-4; TRBD1 matches at 7 bases. The TCR was taken from a woman aged 40 to 50 who had been exposed to COVID-19. The CDR3: CASMTGMDEKLFF. CDR3 DNA: TGTGCCAGCATGACAGGGATGGATGAAAAACTGTTTTTT.